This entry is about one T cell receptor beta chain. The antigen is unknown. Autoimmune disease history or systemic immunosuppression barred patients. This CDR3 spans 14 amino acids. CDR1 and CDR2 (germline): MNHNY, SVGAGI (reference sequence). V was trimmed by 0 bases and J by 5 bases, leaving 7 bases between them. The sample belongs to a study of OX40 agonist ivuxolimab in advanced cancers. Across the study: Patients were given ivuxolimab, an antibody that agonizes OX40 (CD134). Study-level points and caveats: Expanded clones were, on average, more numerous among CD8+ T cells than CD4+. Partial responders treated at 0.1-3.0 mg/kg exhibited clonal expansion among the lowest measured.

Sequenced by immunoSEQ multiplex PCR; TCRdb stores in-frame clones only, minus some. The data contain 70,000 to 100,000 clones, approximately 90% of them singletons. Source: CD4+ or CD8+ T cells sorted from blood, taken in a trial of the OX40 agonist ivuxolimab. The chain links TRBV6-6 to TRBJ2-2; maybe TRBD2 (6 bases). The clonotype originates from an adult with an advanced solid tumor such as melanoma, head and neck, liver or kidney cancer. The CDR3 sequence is CASSYSGLTGELFF. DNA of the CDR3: TGTGCCAGCAGTTACTCGGGACTTACCGGGGAGCTGTTTTTT.